The following is a T cell receptor beta chain sequence with its context. This clone's antigen is unknown. Base qualities are missing; no much larger clone stands one base away. The T-cell fraction in tumor and uninvolved lung tissue was obtained from TCR sequencing using the immunoSEQ assay. As for how the authors treated the data: For survival analysis, patients were split into high (upper tertile) and low (lower two tertiles) T-cell fraction groups and compared by log-rank test. A signed-rank test was used to test paired tumor versus uninvolved lung differences in T-cell fraction. TCRdb took over this immuneACCESS table, retaining in-frame rearrangements with V and J assigned. Such tables are incomplete; in checked studies, under half of the missing clones stem from an unresolved V gene, and the remainder is unexplained. V, J and clone size were drawn from that table, and D and trimming were deduced from the DNA. This sample has around 15,000 clones in its table, and about 45% of those were observed once. Less than 20% of the sample is held by the ten biggest clonotypes.

This entry belongs to a study of tumor-infiltrating lymphocytes in localized non-small cell lung cancer (dated by TCRdb to about 2021). Study-wide context: Several histologies were represented in the cohort, which also included both smokers and never-smokers as well as patients whose samples were collected after neoadjuvant chemotherapy. Resected tumor tissue and uninvolved lung tissue described as non-adjacent to the tumor were contributed by each patient, with both tissues obtained from the same patient. Flow cytometry, multiplex immunofluorescence, RNA-seq, exome sequencing and proteomics were applied to the same patients as TCR sequencing, which was one of several integrated assays. In total, the ICON cohort consisted of around 140 surgical patients with localized non-small cell lung cancer who had their tumors resected. A total of fewer than 60 patients were included in the paired tumor versus uninvolved lung comparison of immunoSEQ T-cell fraction.

What the authors observed across the whole study: Assay coverage differed among patients according to how much tissue was available, so only a subset of the cohort had TCR sequencing. Different pieces of the same tissue were used for different assays, so technical variation could not be separated from intratumor heterogeneity. TCR-derived T-cell fraction did not differ between the flow cytometry-defined immunotypes IM1 (good prognosis) and IM2 (poor prognosis). Tumor T-cell fraction from TCR sequencing was not associated with recurrence-free survival (p = 0.61). In line with immunofluorescence CD3 counts, TCRbeta sequencing supported higher T cell infiltration in tumors compared with uninvolved lung tissue.

The trim is 2 bases for V and 0 bases for J, with a gap of 10 bases between the germline ends. The germline V gene encodes CDR1 KGHSH and CDR2 LQKENI. Inclusive of the bounding cysteine and phenylalanine, the CDR3 is 15 residues long. Only the CDR3 region is kept as DNA, spanning 45 bases read in frame from base 1. Enrollment in ICON was initiated in the first half of 2016, and the last patient was enrolled in 2018. Fresh tumor and matched uninvolved tissue for in-depth immune analyses, including TCR sequencing, were collected from a subcohort of under 85 patients. TCR sequencing was performed on DNA isolated from bulk tissue, without cell sorting.

The V and J genes are TRBV18 and TRBJ1-1, with the D gene not confidently named. Material for sequencing was lung tumor tissue. The TCR comes from a human donor with non-small cell lung cancer. The DNA is as follows: TGTGCCAGCTCACCAGCTAAAACGTTGAACACTGAAGCTTTCTTT. Its amino acids are CASSPAKTLNTEAFF.